The source of this T cell receptor beta chain is a study of radiotherapy plus CTLA-4 blockade in lung cancer. Study overall: Across the patients, objective responses occurred in approximately 20%, and disease control in approximately 30%.

Trimming stripped 3 bases from V and 3 bases from J, with 5 bases between. Germline V CDR1 and CDR2: SEHNR, FQNEAQ (reference sequence). The CDR3 covers 12 residues. Receiving focal radiation plus CTLA-4 blockade with ipilimumab were patients who had chemo-refractory metastatic non-small-cell lung cancer. Sequencing was performed with immunoSEQ multiplex PCR; in TCRdb, only in-frame clones are kept and a portion is missing. Of approximately 28,000 clones detected, around 80% appear once; the ten largest clones hold 7.7%. Study observations and caveats: Among blood TCR repertoires after radiotherapy plus ipilimumab, tumor-derived clones expanded.

On this clone itself: Its target is unknown.

The TCR comes from a human donor with non-small cell lung cancer who had stable disease on radiotherapy plus ipilimumab. The V and J genes are TRBV7-9 and TRBJ1-2; D unresolved. Sequenced material: peripheral blood, taken from a patient treated with radiotherapy plus ipilimumab. CDR3 coding DNA: TGTGCCAGCAGCTTTCCCTACTATGGCTACACCTTC. Its protein product is CASSFPYYGYTF.